This record looks at one T cell receptor (beta chain) sequence and its context. Repertoires were generated with immunoSEQ multiplex PCR, while TCRdb's copy carries only in-frame clones and drops some. Among 57,000 or so clones listed, around 90% were seen once. The CDR3 is 13 amino acids. Trimming removed 6 bases from V and 5 bases from J, with 13 bases in between. The sample is drawn from a study of control samples from healthy donors and cancer patients. The clonotype was recovered from a man aged 55 to 70 with colorectal cancer. Material: PBMCs. This rearrangement joins TRBV12-3 or TRBV12-4 to TRBJ1-2; possible D gene TRBD1, 6 bases. The CDR3 nucleotides are TGTGCCAGCAGCCCGGACAGCCGTTATGGCTACACCTTC. It translates to CASSPDSRYGYTF.